This T cell receptor beta chain appears in the sequencing data of a study of beta chain features in type 1 diabetes. About the research overall: Age and gender were similar between patients and healthy donors, as were cell yields.

Study-level findings and limits: Shortening of TCRB CDR3s, moderate but significant, appeared in all four CD4+ subsets of Type 1 diabetes patients.

The authors reverse transcribed all of the isolated RNA, so sequencing captured expressed TCRB transcripts. Libraries were prepared by immunoSEQ multiplex PCR; TCRdb keeps only in-frame clonotypes and omits some of them. The table shows 130,000 or so clones, with 16% occurring only once. As to this clone: Its specificity is not known.

This receptor was taken from a man in his thirties or forties with type 1 diabetes. What was sequenced was central memory CD4+ T cells from blood.

CDR3 nucleotide sequence: TGTGCCTGGAGCTCTGGCAGCCTCTCCTACGAGCAGTACTTC. This encodes CAWSSGSLSYEQYF. The chain combines TRBV30 with TRBJ2-7; D gene uncertain. The V end lost 3 bases, the J end lost 0 bases, and 12 bases lay between the germline ends. The CDR3 is 14 residues long. The germline V gene has CDR1 GTSNPN and CDR2 SVGIG (reference sequence). Looking up the rest from reference TRBV30 and TRBJ2-7 gives the full variable domain: SQTIHQWPATLVQPVGSPLSLECTVEGTSNPNLYWYRQAAGRGLQLLFYSVGIGQISSEVPQNLSASRPQDRQFILSSKKLLLSDSGFYLCAWSSGSLSYEQYFGPGTRLTVT.